This T cell receptor (beta chain) was sequenced during a study of shared clonotypes between healthy human individuals. Overall study results and limits: Researchers sampled blood only, noting tissue repertoires likely differ. It was the non-shared clonotypes that had lower generation probabilities than clonotypes shared by all four donors.

Donors comprised healthy HIV-negative adults lacking recent acute infections or vaccinations. Germline CDR1 and CDR2: MNHNS and SASEGT. The ends were cut back, 6 bases at V and 3 bases at J, with 12 bases in the middle. The CDR3 loop spans 13 amino acids. Regarding this clone: Its antigen remains unidentified.

At deep level, the assay was performed. The table came from immunoSEQ multiplex PCR; TCRdb's copy has only in-frame clones and leaves some out. The sample has a few million clones, more than 80% seen once; the top ten hold about 0.39%. The TCR was taken from a man aged 18-30 years in good health. Some clones in this sample may be carry-over from other donors' samples. V and J are TRBV6-1 and TRBJ2-7; D might be TRBD2 (5 bases). The source material was naive CD4+ T cells from PBMCs. The subset is: CD45RA+ positively selected. CDR3 in DNA: TGTGCCAGCAGAGCGGACCCTAGCTACGAGCAGTACTTC. Its protein product is CASRADPSYEQYF.